The sequence of this T cell receptor (beta chain) was determined in a study of CD8+CD57+ T cells in acquired aplastic anemia. Before being chosen for sequencing, patients had shown CD8+CD57+ cell expansion by flow cytometry. This clonotype was recorded many times. TCR beta VDJ and CDR3 profiling used genomic DNA as template. A single record per CDR3 protein comes from TCRdb applying MiXCR to the reads. The table includes 400,000 to 600,000 distinct CDR3 sequences, approximately 33% detected once. The germline V gene encodes CDR1 SNHLY and CDR2 FYNNEI. The CDR3 has 15 amino acids. Trimming removed 3 bases at V and 0 bases at J, with 12 bases between.

The receptor comes from a human donor with aplastic anemia. The V gene is TRBV2, the J gene TRBJ2-7; D is unresolved. Sequenced material: sorted CD4+, CD8+, or CD8+CD57+ T cells (not recorded which) from PBMCs. The CDR3: CASSELPTPSYEQYF. CDR3 in DNA: TGTGCCAGCAGTGAGCTACCTACGCCCTCCTACGAGCAGTACTTC. Based on the CDR3 plus reference TRBV2 and TRBJ2-7, the full variable domain is EPEVTQTPSHQVTQMGQEVILRCVPISNHLYFYWYRQILGQKVEFLVSFYNNEISEKSEIFDDQFSVERPDGSNFTLKIRSTKLEDSAMYFCASSELPTPSYEQYFGPGTRLTVT.